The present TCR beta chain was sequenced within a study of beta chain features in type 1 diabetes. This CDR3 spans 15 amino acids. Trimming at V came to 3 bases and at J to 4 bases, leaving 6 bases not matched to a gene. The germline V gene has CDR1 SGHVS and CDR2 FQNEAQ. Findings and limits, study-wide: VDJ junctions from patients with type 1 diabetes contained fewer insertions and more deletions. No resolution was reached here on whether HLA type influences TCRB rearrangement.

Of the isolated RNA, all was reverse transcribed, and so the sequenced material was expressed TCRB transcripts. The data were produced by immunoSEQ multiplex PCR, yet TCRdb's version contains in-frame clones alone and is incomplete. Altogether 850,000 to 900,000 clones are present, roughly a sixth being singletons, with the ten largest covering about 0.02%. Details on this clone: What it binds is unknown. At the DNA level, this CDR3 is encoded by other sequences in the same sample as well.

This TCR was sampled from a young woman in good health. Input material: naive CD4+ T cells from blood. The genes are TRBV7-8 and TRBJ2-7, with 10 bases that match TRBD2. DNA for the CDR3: TGTGCCAGCAGCTTTCGACTAGCGGGTTCTTACGAGCAGTACTTC. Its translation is CASSFRLAGSYEQYF.